The sequence of this T cell receptor beta chain was determined in a study of cytomegalovirus exposure and HLA in healthy donors. Study-wide findings and caveats: One variant, a missense change in DCLRE1C, was linked in a later analysis to TCR beta V- and J-gene trimming. Productive status was seen about 87% or about 30% of the time for most TCR beta V segments in an earlier analysis.

60 Vbeta and 13 Jbeta primers were used in PCR. Sequenced by immunoSEQ multiplex PCR; TCRdb stores in-frame clones only, minus some. This table holds some 120,000 clones. This CDR3 contains 13 residues. V lost 5 bases, J lost 4 bases, and 4 bases stayed unmatched. In germline, CDR1 is SGHNT, CDR2 YENEEA. Comments on this clone: No antigen is known for it.

The clonotype was recovered from an older woman in good health and CMV-seronegative. This chain uses TRBV11-3 with TRBJ1-1; 7 positions match TRBD1. The sample was PBMCs. For the CDR3, the DNA is TGTGCCAGCAGCAGAGACAGGGCCACTGAAGCTTTCTTT. It encodes CASSRDRATEAFF.